This T cell receptor (beta chain) was identified during a study of blood T cell repertoires in COVID-19. On the study more broadly: The United States, Italy and Spain provided the acute and convalescent COVID-19 samples. Sample material is recorded as cDNA or gDNA derived from T cells, B-cell-depleted T cells, or PBMCs.

The table came from immunoSEQ multiplex PCR; TCRdb's copy has only in-frame clones and leaves some out. The data show roughly 70,000 clones, approximately 91% seen once. The CDR3 has 13 amino acids. The germline V gene encodes CDR1 SGHKS and CDR2 YYEKEE (reference sequence). Between the trimmed V and J ends, which lost 0 bases and 8 bases, there was a span of 9 bases. This clone occurred once. This TCR was recovered from a human donor with active COVID-19. The donor label of this sample is uncertain. The chain carries TRBV5-5 and TRBJ2-1; D unclear. The sequenced material came from peripheral blood. The chain's CDR3 is CASSLARGDEQFF. The DNA of the CDR3 is TGTGCCAGCAGCTTGGCCAGAGGAGATGAGCAGTTCTTC.